The T cell receptor beta chain under discussion was sequenced for a study of T cell responses to AZD1222 COVID-19 vaccine. Study findings and constraints: Mostly white British, mostly female donors; authors suggested clonal diversity may be underestimated.

About this clone itself: Its target is unknown.

The method was immunoSEQ multiplex PCR; TCRdb's version includes in-frame clones alone and lacks a portion of them. The sample holds about 120,000 clones; about nine tenths are singletons and the top ten take 4% to 4.5%. V dropped 2 bases and J dropped 1 base, with 10 bases sitting between them. The CDR3 is 15 residues long. The germline V gene encodes CDR1 MNHEY and CDR2 SVGAGI. The chain uses TRBV6-5 and TRBJ2-3; D may match TRBD1 or TRBD2 (5 bases each). This sequence was found in an adult who received the MenACWY meningococcal vaccine as a control. Sequencing was performed on peripheral blood, taken 28 days after the second dose of the MenACWY control vaccine. The CDR3 region is CASSYEGYGTDTQYF. CDR3 DNA: TGTGCCAGCAGTTACGAGGGGTACGGCACAGATACGCAGTATTTT.